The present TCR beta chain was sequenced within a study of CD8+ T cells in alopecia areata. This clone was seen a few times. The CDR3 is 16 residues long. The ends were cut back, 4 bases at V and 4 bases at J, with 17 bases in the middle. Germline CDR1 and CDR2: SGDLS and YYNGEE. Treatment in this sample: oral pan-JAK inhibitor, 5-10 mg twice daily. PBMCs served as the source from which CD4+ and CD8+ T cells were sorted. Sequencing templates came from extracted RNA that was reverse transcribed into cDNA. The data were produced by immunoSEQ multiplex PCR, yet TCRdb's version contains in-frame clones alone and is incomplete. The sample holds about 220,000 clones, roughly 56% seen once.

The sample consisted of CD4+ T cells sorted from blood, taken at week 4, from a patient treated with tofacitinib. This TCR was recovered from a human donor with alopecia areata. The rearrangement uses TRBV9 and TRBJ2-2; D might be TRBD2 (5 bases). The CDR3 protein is CASSPRGNPATGELFF. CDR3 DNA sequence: TGTGCCAGCAGCCCCCGGGGTAATCCGGCCACCGGGGAGCTGTTTTTT.